One and the same sample provided the 17 T cell receptor beta chains below, sequenced in a study of control samples from healthy donors and cancer patients. Repertoires were generated with immunoSEQ multiplex PCR, while TCRdb's copy carries only in-frame clones and drops some. The sample records 48,000 or so clones, 93% being singletons. What was sequenced was PBMCs. The receptors derive from a woman in her 50s with head and neck cancer.

The DNA for the CDR3 is TGCGCCAGCAGCCTCATAGCGGGGGGCGCAAGGGAGACCCAGTACTTC. This sequence encodes CASSLIAGGARETQYF. The J gene is TRBJ2-5, the V gene TRBV5-1; TRBD2 agrees at 10 bases. The CDR3 runs to 16 residues. V was clipped by 4 bases and J by 5 bases; unmatched bases: 11. Germline V gene lookup returns CDR1 SGHRS and CDR2 YFSETQ.

This clone was counted once. The CDR3 DNA is TGTGCCAGCAGTTTCCTGTACACTGAAGCTTTCTTT. Translated: CASSFLYTEAFF. The rearrangement links TRBV12-3 or TRBV12-4 to TRBJ1-1; D is unresolved. Deletions cut 3 bases from V and 3 bases from J, with 5 bases between. The CDR3 has 12 residues.

The chain links TRBV6-5 to TRBJ1-1; possibly TRBD1 for D (5 bases). This CDR3 contains 13 residues. Germline CDR1 and CDR2: MNHEY and SVGAGI. V was clipped by 7 bases and J by 3 bases, with 12 bases between them. CDR3 amino acids: CASTGGDDTEAFF. CDR3 DNA: TGTGCCAGCACTGGGGGGGATGACACTGAAGCTTTCTTT.

V and J are TRBV6-5 and TRBJ2-6; a weak D match, TRBD2 (5 bases). The CDR3 contains 14 residues. Germline CDR1 is MNHEY and CDR2 is SVGAGI. Trimming cost V 6 bases and J 3 bases, with 9 bases left between them. CDR3 coding DNA: TGTGCCAGCAGGAGGGCAAGTGGGGCCAACGTCCTGACTTTC. Translating it yields CASRRASGANVLTF.

CDR3 loop: CASSPGANEKLFF. CDR3 coding DNA: TGTGCCAGCTCACCGGGGGCTAATGAAAAACTGTTTTTT. The chain uses TRBV18 and TRBJ1-4, with D perhaps matching TRBD1 (5 bases). CDR1 and CDR2 from the germline V gene are KGHSH and LQKENI. V was shortened by 3 bases and J by 3 bases, with 5 bases between the two germline ends. This CDR3 has 13 amino acids.

The chain links TRBV6-6 to TRBJ1-1, with 9 bases matching TRBD1. The V gene's germline CDR1 is MNHNY and CDR2 SVGAGI (reference sequence). The V and J ends lost 0 bases and 7 bases, in that order; junction bases with no gene match: 3. This CDR3 is built from 14 residues. The chain's CDR3 is CASSYSGQGGEAFF. CDR3 DNA: TGTGCCAGCAGTTACTCGGGACAGGGAGGTGAAGCTTTCTTT.

V gene TRBV28 combines with J gene TRBJ2-3; 8 nucleotides match TRBD1. The J segment lost 5 bases and the V segment lost 6 bases, leaving 13 bases of the junction unmatched. Germline values: CDR1 MDHEN, CDR2 SYDVKM. This CDR3 has 16 amino acids. This CDR3 reads CASRPVRGLVEDTQYF. CDR3 nucleotides: TGTGCCAGCAGGCCCGTCAGGGGGCTTGTTGAAGATACGCAGTATTTT.

The chain joins TRBV27 to TRBJ2-1, with a weak D call TRBD1 (6 bases). Trimming removed 4 bases at V and 0 bases at J, with 10 bases between. Germline lookup yields CDR1 MNHEY and CDR2 SMNVEV (reference sequence). CDR3 size: 15 residues. In DNA, the CDR3 is TGTGCCAGCAGTTCAGGGGCAGGCTCCTACAATGAGCAGTTCTTC. The encoded protein is CASSSGAGSYNEQFF.

The chain joins TRBV29-1 to TRBJ1-2; 8 bases map to TRBD1. In germline, CDR1 is SQVTM, CDR2 ANQGSEA. This CDR3 has 12 residues. Trimming took 5 bases from V and 6 from J; bases not matched to a gene: 5. As DNA, the CDR3 is TGCAGCGTTAACGGACAGGGACATGGCTACACCTTC. This sequence encodes CSVNGQGHGYTF.

This clone has just one count. The V gene is TRBV3-1 (or the pseudogene TRBV3-2), the J gene TRBJ1-2; 7 bases line up with TRBD1. From germline, CDR1 is LGHDT and CDR2 YNNKEL (reference sequence). V lost 0 bases, J lost 2 bases, and 9 bases stayed unmatched. This CDR3 is built from 17 residues. CDR3 loop: CASSQDQGGGQNYGYTF. The CDR3 bases are TGTGCCAGCAGCCAAGATCAGGGGGGGGGACAAAACTATGGCTACACCTTC.

This chain uses TRBV10-3 with TRBJ1-5; D is uncertain. CDR1 is ENHRY and CDR2 is SYGVKD in the germline V gene. There are 16 residues in the CDR3. The V and J ends lost 3 bases and 6 bases respectively, with 18 bases between them. This chain's CDR3 is CAISESWLGSGQPQHF. DNA of the CDR3: TGTGCCATCAGTGAATCTTGGTTGGGGTCTGGTCAGCCCCAGCATTTT.

The chain couples TRBV5-1 to TRBJ2-5, with 8 bases lining up with TRBD1. The CDR3 contains 14 residues. Trimming at V came to 0 bases and at J to 3 bases, leaving 1 base not matched to a gene. The V gene's germline CDR1 is SGHRS and CDR2 YFSETQ. The CDR3 DNA reads TGCGCCAGCAGCTTGGGACAGGGGAAAGAGACCCAGTACTTC. It yields the protein CASSLGQGKETQYF.

The chain has TRBV7-2 and TRBJ1-1, with 9 bases that match TRBD1. CDR1 SGHTA and CDR2 FQGNSA come from the germline V gene. The CDR3 covers 14 residues. Trimming removed 6 bases from V and 2 bases from J; junction bases left unmatched: 4. CDR3: CASSQTGGNTEAFF. CDR3 sequence (DNA): TGTGCCAGCAGTCAGACAGGGGGTAACACTGAAGCTTTCTTT.

The gene calls are TRBV28 and TRBJ2-4; D could derive from TRBD1 or TRBD2 (6 bases each). V was clipped by 0 bases and J by 1 base, with 22 bases between them. CDR1 is MDHEN, CDR2 SYDVKM, per germline. The CDR3 covers 20 residues. The CDR3 bases are TGTGCCAGCAGTTTATGTAGGGGGGATACAAAGGGGATTGCCAAAAACATTCAGTACTTC. This sequence encodes CASSLCRGDTKGIAKNIQYF.

This rearrangement joins TRBV28 to TRBJ1-2; no clear D gene. The CDR3 consists of 16 residues. CDR1 is MDHEN, CDR2 SYDVKM, per germline. V was shortened by 5 bases and J by 6 bases, with 22 bases between the two germline ends. The CDR3 spells CASSPPSLGNPNGYTF. As DNA, the CDR3 is TGTGCCAGCAGTCCACCATCGTTGGGGAACCCGAATGGCTACACCTTC.

The rearrangement uses TRBV11-2 and TRBJ2-5; 10 bases fit TRBD2. CDR1 and CDR2 (germline): SGHAT, FQNNGV. V gave up 5 bases and J gave up 2 bases; unmatched junction bases: 8. The CDR3 is made up of 16 amino acids. CDR3 residues: CASSPRGAGGQETQYF. In DNA, the CDR3 is TGTGCCAGCAGCCCTCGGGGAGCGGGGGGGCAAGAGACCCAGTACTTC.

This clone was observed once. The chain joins TRBV5-1 to TRBJ2-7; D uncertain. CDR3 length: 12 residues. Trimming shortened V by 0 bases and J by 6 bases, and 7 bases separated the two germline ends. Germline-derived CDR1 and CDR2 are SGHRS and YFSETQ. CDR3 bases: TGCGCCAGCAGCTTGGAGTACGGCGAGCAGTACTTC. Protein sequence: CASSLEYGEQYF.